These 29 T cell receptor beta chains came from one sample sequenced in a study of T cell clones after liver transplantation. The assay was immunoSEQ multiplex PCR, and TCRdb's table has in-frame clones only and misses some. Here the sample spans 25,000 to 35,000 clones, around 94% being singletons. Specimen: CD8+ T cells from blood, collected 12 months after liver transplant. The origin of the receptors is a human patient who received a liver transplant. Some T cells here may be from the graft donor.

V usage is TRBV5-4 and J usage is TRBJ2-1, with no clear D. V lost 0 bases, J lost 0 bases, and 7 bases lay in between. Germline V gene lookup returns CDR1 SGHNT and CDR2 YYREEE (reference sequence). The CDR3 is 15 amino acids. DNA for the CDR3: TGTGCCAGCAGCTTGGAAACGGTCTCCTACAATGAGCAGTTCTTC. As protein: CASSLETVSYNEQFF.

The chain joins TRBV7-9 to TRBJ2-3, with D perhaps matching TRBD1 (6 bases). CDR3 length: 16 residues. In germline, CDR1 is SEHNR, CDR2 FQNEAQ (reference sequence). V lost 3 bases and J 6 bases, leaving 19 bases between the germline ends. The CDR3 loop reads CASSLGPPGGQDTQYF. CDR3 DNA sequence: TGTGCCAGCAGCTTGGGCCCTCCTGGGGGCCAGGATACGCAGTATTTT. Variable domain in full (rest from reference TRBV7-9 and TRBJ2-3): DTGVSQNPRHKITKRGQNVTFRCDPISEHNRLYWYRQTLGQGPEFLTYFQNEAQLEKSRLLSDRFSAERPKGSFSTLEIQRTEQGDSAMYLCASSLGPPGGQDTQYFGPGTRLTVL.

Here the CDR3 reads CASSETVSGVNTEAFF. In DNA, the CDR3 is TGTGCCAGCAGTGAAACTGTAAGCGGGGTGAACACTGAAGCTTTCTTT. This chain uses TRBV2 with TRBJ1-1; D is ambiguous. In germline, CDR1 is SNHLY, CDR2 FYNNEI. The germline V and J ends were trimmed by 2 bases and 0 bases, with 13 bases remaining between them. The CDR3 is 16 amino acids.

This chain connects TRBV7-9 to TRBJ1-1, with 9 nucleotides matching TRBD1. The length of the CDR3 is 13 residues. Unmatched junction bases numbered 5, after V lost 7 bases and J lost 5 bases. The germline V gene encodes CDR1 SEHNR and CDR2 FQNEAQ (reference sequence). This CDR3 is CASTGQGRTEAFF. DNA of the CDR3: TGTGCCAGCACCGGACAGGGGAGGACTGAAGCTTTCTTT.

This sequence joins TRBV27 and TRBJ2-3, with D possibly matching TRBD2 (5 bases). V lost 4 bases and J lost 1, with 6 bases in between. This CDR3 comprises 13 residues. CDR1 is MNHEY and CDR2 is SMNVEV in the germline V gene (reference sequence). Written as DNA, the CDR3 is TGTGCCAGCAGTTGGCGGGGCACAGATACGCAGTATTTT. Its translation is CASSWRGTDTQYF.

This chain uses TRBV5-1 with TRBJ2-1; tentative D call: TRBD2 (6 bases). The germline gives CDR1 SGHRS, CDR2 YFSETQ. The CDR3 spans 15 residues. With 0 bases removed from V and 0 bases from J, the gap between germline ends came to 7 bases. The CDR3 protein is CASSLDGGSYNEQFF. CDR3 DNA: TGCGCCAGCAGCTTGGACGGGGGCTCCTACAATGAGCAGTTCTTC.

This chain connects TRBV11-3 to TRBJ1-1; D remains ambiguous. The CDR3 has 15 residues. CDR1 and CDR2 from the germline V gene are SGHNT and YENEEA. Trimming stripped 2 bases from V and 0 bases from J, with 10 bases between. This CDR3 is CASSLRAFMNTEAFF. The DNA for the CDR3 is TGTGCCAGCAGCTTACGGGCCTTCATGAACACTGAAGCTTTCTTT.

The chain recombines TRBV7-9 with TRBJ1-1; the D is unclear. Germline values: CDR1 SEHNR, CDR2 FQNEAQ (reference sequence). V lost 5 bases to trimming and J lost 10 bases, with 20 bases between them. The CDR3 length is 14 residues. The CDR3 reads CASSEDTYIFGAFF. For the CDR3, the DNA is TGTGCCAGCAGCGAAGACACGTACATATTTGGAGCTTTCTTT. Together with reference TRBV7-9 and TRBJ1-1, the CDR3 gives the full variable domain: DTGVSQNPRHKITKRGQNVTFRCDPISEHNRLYWYRQTLGQGPEFLTYFQNEAQLEKSRLLSDRFSAERPKGSFSTLEIQRTEQGDSAMYLCASSEDTYIFGAFFGQGTRLTVV.

The rearrangement joins TRBV2 to TRBJ2-5, with TRBD2 identical over 8 bases. The CDR3 consists of 13 residues. With V trimmed by 11 bases and J by 5 bases, 10 bases remained unmatched. Per the germline V gene, CDR1 is SNHLY and CDR2 is FYNNEI. CDR3 DNA sequence: TGTGCCTGCGATAAGCGGGAGTCGGAGACCCAGTACTTC. Its translation is CACDKRESETQYF.

The rearrangement links TRBV6-1 to TRBJ2-1; no clear D gene. Trimming stripped 3 bases from V and 5 bases from J, with 14 bases between. The length of the CDR3 is 15 residues. CDR1 and CDR2 from the germline V gene are MNHNS and SASEGT. The CDR3 region has the DNA TGTGCCAGCAGTGAGTCCCTCCCCTGGCACAATGAGCAGTTCTTC. Protein product: CASSESLPWHNEQFF.

The chain couples TRBV7-8 to TRBJ2-5; 14 bases are a match to TRBD2. The trim removed 4 bases at V and 4 bases at J, leaving 5 bases unmatched. This CDR3 has 16 residues. Germline CDR1 and CDR2: SGHVS and FQNEAQ. The CDR3: CASSSGTSGRRETQYF. CDR3 nucleotides: TGTGCCAGCAGCTCCGGGACTAGCGGGAGAAGAGAGACCCAGTACTTC.

This chain joins TRBV6-1 and TRBJ2-5; D is perhaps TRBD1 (5 bases). This CDR3 comprises 14 residues. Germline V gene lookup returns CDR1 MNHNS and CDR2 SASEGT. The ends were cut back, 1 base at V and 0 bases at J, with 6 bases in the middle. CDR3 sequence reads: CASSEEGYQETQYF. In nucleotides, the CDR3 is TGTGCCAGCAGTGAAGAGGGGTACCAAGAGACCCAGTACTTC.

This chain links TRBV4-1 with TRBJ2-7, with 11 bases lining up with TRBD2. From germline, CDR1 is MGHRA and CDR2 YSYEKL. V lost 7 bases to trimming and J lost 1 base; unmatched junction nucleotides: 3. The length of the CDR3 is 14 residues. In DNA form, the CDR3 reads TGCGCCAGCACGACTAGCGGGACTTCCTACGAGCAGTACTTC. Protein sequence: CASTTSGTSYEQYF.

The V call is TRBV27, the J call TRBJ1-1; maybe TRBD1 (6 bases). V lost 4 bases and J lost 0, with 9 bases in between. Germline assignment: CDR1 MNHEY and CDR2 SMNVEV (reference sequence). The CDR3 length is 14 residues. The CDR3 here is CASSSGAVNTEAFF. As DNA, the CDR3 is TGTGCCAGCAGTTCGGGGGCAGTGAACACTGAAGCTTTCTTT.

The V call is TRBV7-6, the J call TRBJ2-7; D is possibly TRBD1 or TRBD2 (6 bases each). Germline V gene data show CDR1 as SGHVS and CDR2 as FNYEAQ. The CDR3 is 15 amino acids. V gave up 5 bases and J gave up 3 bases, with 17 bases separating them. The CDR3 region is CASSRGGSTGYEQYF. CDR3 nucleotide sequence: TGTGCCAGCAGCCGAGGGGGGTCTACGGGCTACGAGCAGTACTTC.

The J gene is TRBJ1-5, the V gene TRBV4-1; D ambiguous. The CDR3 contains 16 residues. V lost 5 bases and J 0 bases, leaving 14 bases between the germline ends. The germline V gene encodes CDR1 MGHRA and CDR2 YSYEKL. Here the CDR3 DNA reads TGCGCCAGCAGCAAAAGGTCGGAAGCTAGCAATCAGCCCCAGCATTTT. This sequence encodes CASSKRSEASNQPQHF.

The rearrangement joins TRBV27 to TRBJ2-7, with 10 bases fitting TRBD1. The length of the CDR3 is 17 residues. Unmatched junction bases numbered 7, after V lost 0 bases and J lost 2 bases. Germline V gives CDR1 MNHEY, CDR2 SMNVEV (reference sequence). The CDR3 nucleotides are TGTGCCAGCAGTTTATCGCCGCCCGGGACAGGGGCCTACGAGCAGTACTTC. Its translation: CASSLSPPGTGAYEQYF.

V usage is TRBV28 and J usage is TRBJ2-5, with D unresolved. TRBJ2-7 explains the end of the DNA better; the J call may be wrong. The CDR3 sequence is 15 residues long. Germline values: CDR1 MDHEN, CDR2 SYDVKM. Here the CDR3 reads CASSLSGRQTDEQYF. CDR3 DNA: TGTGCCAGCAGTTTATCCGGCCGGCAAACCGACGAGCAGTACTTC.

This clone was found once. The J gene is TRBJ2-7, the V gene TRBV2; no firm D call. CDR3 length: 15 residues. Between the trimmed V and J ends, which lost 2 bases and 0 bases, there was a span of 11 bases. Germline assignment: CDR1 SNHLY and CDR2 FYNNEI. This chain's CDR3 is CASSERPSNSYEQYF. CDR3 DNA sequence: TGTGCCAGCAGTGAACGGCCCAGTAACTCCTACGAGCAGTACTTC.

The CDR3 spells CASSQGSTYEQYF. Here the CDR3 DNA reads TGTGCCAGCAGCCAGGGGTCGACCTACGAGCAGTACTTC. This rearrangement joins TRBV9 to TRBJ2-7; D perhaps matches TRBD1 (6 bases). This CDR3 is built from 13 residues. CDR1 is SGDLS and CDR2 is YYNGEE in the germline V gene. V lost 4 bases and J 2 bases, leaving 10 bases between the germline ends. Full variable domain (remainder filled in from reference TRBV9 and TRBJ2-7): DSGVTQTPKHLITATGQRVTLRCSPRSGDLSVYWYQQSLDQGLQFLIQYYNGEERAKGNILERFSAQQFPDLHSELNLSSLELGDSALYFCASSQGSTYEQYFGPGTRLTVT.

V and J are TRBV15 and TRBJ2-1; the D gene could be TRBD1 or TRBD2 (5 bases each). Trimming left V 0 bases short and J 0 bases short, with 12 bases between. Germline V gene data show CDR1 as LNHNV and CDR2 as YYDKDF (reference sequence). The CDR3 has 17 residues. CDR3 in DNA: TGTGCCACCAGCAGAGATTGGGACGAGAGCTCCTACAATGAGCAGTTCTTC. Protein product: CATSRDWDESSYNEQFF.

This clone has a handful of counts. The rearrangement joins TRBV25-1 to TRBJ1-1; D is perhaps TRBD1 (5 bases). Germline CDR1 MGHDK, CDR2 SYGVNS. The CDR3 consists of 13 residues. Trimming removed 8 bases at V and 3 bases at J, with 13 bases between. CDR3 bases: TGTGCCAGCGCAAGGGGAGGGTACACTGAAGCTTTCTTT. This encodes CASARGGYTEAFF.

The V gene is TRBV6-1, the J gene TRBJ2-7, with D hard to call. Germline assignment: CDR1 MNHNS and CDR2 SASEGT. This CDR3 spans 11 amino acids. V was clipped by 4 bases and J by 0 bases, with 1 base between them. CDR3 sequence (DNA): TGTGCCAGCAGTGGCTCCTACGAGCAGTACTTC. The encoded protein is CASSGSYEQYF.

The chain couples TRBV29-1 to TRBJ2-5; 7 bases map to TRBD2. The CDR3 sequence is 18 residues long. J was trimmed by 0 bases and V by 3 bases; bases with no gene match: 16. In germline, CDR1 is SQVTM, CDR2 ANQGSEA. CDR3: CSVEFRLALQGDQETQYF. In nucleotides, the CDR3 is TGCAGCGTTGAGTTCCGACTAGCTCTCCAAGGGGACCAAGAGACCCAGTACTTC.

The chain couples TRBV15 to TRBJ2-2; 7 nucleotides line up with TRBD1. The CDR3 spans 17 residues. J was trimmed by 2 bases and V by 0 bases; bases with no gene match: 6. Per germline, CDR1 LNHNV and CDR2 YYDKDF (reference sequence). The CDR3 DNA is TGTGCCACCAGCAGAGAGACAGGGATCCGCAACACCGGGGAGCTGTTTTTT. Translating it yields CATSRETGIRNTGELFF.

This chain connects TRBV6-1 to TRBJ1-3; D not resolved. The V gene's germline CDR1 is MNHNS and CDR2 SASEGT. CDR3 length: 15 residues. Trimming pared 2 bases from V and 0 bases from J, leaving 8 bases between. The CDR3, as DNA: TGTGCCAGCAGTGAAATGGATAGCTCTGGAAACACCATATATTTT. The encoded protein is CASSEMDSSGNTIYF.

This clone was seen only once. CDR3 amino acids: CASSLEGLAKNIQYF. The CDR3 DNA sequence: TGTGCCAGCAGCTTGGAGGGGCTAGCCAAAAACATTCAGTACTTC. V usage is TRBV13 and J usage is TRBJ2-4; D perhaps matches TRBD2 (6 bases). Germline values: CDR1 PRHDT, CDR2 FYEKMQ (reference sequence). This CDR3 has 15 amino acids. The V end was cut by 3 bases, the J end by 0 bases, with 9 bases between.

Written as DNA, the CDR3 is TGTGCCAGCAGTTACTCGAATTTGGGGGATGAGCAGTTCTTC. Translation: CASSYSNLGDEQFF. The genes are TRBV6-6 and TRBJ2-1; D assignment may be TRBD1 or TRBD2 (5 bases each). Germline-derived CDR1 and CDR2 are MNHNY and SVGAGI (reference sequence). The CDR3 spans 14 residues. V lost 0 bases and J 8 bases, leaving 11 bases between the germline ends.

This clone was seen a single time. The J gene is TRBJ2-1, the V gene TRBV25-1; D is uncertain. Germline V gives CDR1 MGHDK, CDR2 SYGVNS. The CDR3 has 11 amino acids. V was trimmed by 5 bases and J by 7 bases, leaving 6 bases between them. The DNA of the CDR3 is TGTGCCAGCAGTACGATTAATGAGCAGTTCTTC. This translates into CASSTINEQFF.